These T cell receptor beta chains were read from a single sample in a study of cytomegalovirus exposure and HLA in healthy donors. Sequencing was performed with immunoSEQ multiplex PCR; in TCRdb, only in-frame clones are kept and a portion is missing. The sample includes about 94,000 clones, roughly 73% of them seen just once. The sample comprised PBMCs. The source of these receptors is a woman aged 40-49 years in good health and CMV-seronegative. The CDR3 runs from the conserved cysteine through the conserved F or W. A D gene is named only where the DNA matches it firmly. Clone size is shown for a subset of rows, as once, few, many or a class of expanded clone.

d_gene,j_gene,v_gene,abundance,CDR3aa,CDR3nt
.,TRBJ2-7,TRBV30,.,CALQGGSYEQYF,TGTGCCTTACAGGGCGGCTCCTACGAGCAGTACTTC
.,TRBJ1-3,TRBV7-2,.,CASSEFLRGVTGNTIYF,TGTGCCAGCAGCGAATTTTTGCGGGGAGTAACTGGAAACACCATATATTTT
TRBD1,TRBJ1-2,TRBV2,few,CASGDRGAYGYTF,TGTGCCAGCGGGGACAGGGGTGCCTATGGCTACACCTTC
.,TRBJ1-1,TRBV9,.,CASSVEGQGTEAFF,TGTGCCAGCAGCGTAGAGGGTCAGGGCACTGAAGCTTTCTTT
.,TRBJ1-5,TRBV13,many,CASSPGSSDQPQHF,TGTGCCAGCAGCCCCGGGAGTTCCGATCAGCCCCAGCATTTT
TRBD2,TRBJ2-2,TRBV30,.,CAWSQTSGFSSGELFF,TGTGCCTGGAGTCAGACTAGCGGGTTCTCTTCCGGGGAGCTGTTTTTT
.,TRBJ1-5,TRBV6-5,.,CASSYRGRNQPQHF,TGTGCCAGCAGTTATCGTGGGCGCAATCAGCCCCAGCATTTT
.,TRBJ2-5,TRBV9,.,CASSVDSYQETQYF,TGTGCCAGCAGCGTAGACAGCTACCAAGAGACCCAGTACTTC
TRBD1,TRBJ2-2,TRBV5-1,many,CASSLQGADTGELFF,TGCGCCAGCAGCCTGCAGGGGGCCGACACCGGGGAGCTGTTTTTT
TRBD1,TRBJ1-2,TRBV19,few,CASSDRAGQEYTF,TGTGCCAGTTCCGACAGGGCGGGACAAGAGTACACCTTC
.,TRBJ2-2,TRBV9,.,CASSVSGGPGTGELFF,TGTGCCAGCAGCGTCTCAGGGGGGCCGGGGACCGGGGAGCTGTTTTTT
.,TRBJ1-6,TRBV5-1,.,CASSPTGGSYNSPLHF,TGCGCCAGCAGCCCGACAGGCGGTTCCTATAATTCACCCCTCCACTTT
TRBD1,TRBJ1-5,TRBV28,once,CASSLGDREDHF,TGTGCCAGCAGTTTAGGAGACAGGGAAGATCATTTT
.,TRBJ1-1,TRBV10-3,.,CAIRYDRNTEAFF,TGTGCCATCAGGTACGACAGGAACACTGAAGCTTTCTTT
TRBD1,TRBJ1-2,TRBV4-1,.,CASSRRDRGGYGYTF,TGCGCCAGCAGCCGCCGGGACAGGGGTGGTTATGGCTACACCTTC
TRBD1,TRBJ1-3,TRBV30,once,CAWSGRQGRSGNTIYF,TGTGCCTGGAGTGGCCGACAGGGGAGGTCTGGAAACACCATATATTTT
TRBD1,TRBJ1-5,TRBV10-3,.,CAISEGTGVNQPQHF,TGTGCCATCAGTGAGGGGACAGGGGTAAATCAGCCCCAGCATTTT